This T cell receptor beta chain was obtained from a study of T cell repertoires in cytomegalovirus infection. Study as a whole: Public TCR beta signatures were indicative of both CMV infection and a matching HLA type.

In TCRdb, the reads were re-called with MiXCR into one record per CDR3 protein. The sample carries about 180,000 distinct CDR3 sequences, over 13% recorded once. Germline CDR1 reads LGHDT; CDR2 reads YNNKEL (reference sequence). With 1 base removed from V and 7 bases from J, the gap between germline ends came to 14 bases. This CDR3 is 15 amino acids long. V and J are TRBV3-1 and TRBJ2-1, with D uncertain. The clonotype was recovered from a human donor in good health (CMV status not recorded). Some clones in this sample may be carry-over from other donors' samples. The sequencing input was PBMCs. As DNA, the CDR3 is TGTGCCAGCAGCCAAGGACTGGCCCCTGTGAATGAGCAGTTCTTC. Amino acids: CASSQGLAPVNEQFF.